This T cell receptor (beta chain) came from a study of T cell repertoires in cytomegalovirus infection. Study background: Public TCR beta signature analysis indicated the presence of both CMV infection and matching HLA type. Whole-study findings and limits: In two of eight donors, the top clonotype was HLA-C-restricted CMV-specific.

The sample holds many counts of this clonotype. Antigen: not known. From the reads, TCRdb called clonotypes with MiXCR, one entry per CDR3 protein. The sample consists of fewer than 950,000 distinct CDR3 sequences, about 31% of them appearing once. Germline CDR1 SGHTA, CDR2 FQGNSA. Germline trimming cut 1 base from V and 6 bases from J; bases unmatched to any gene: 8. The CDR3 runs to 17 residues. The gene calls are TRBV7-2 and TRBJ2-3, with 12 nucleotides matching TRBD2. The starting material was cultured CD8+ T cells from PBMCs, obtained from culture after CMV antigen stimulation. The TCR was taken from a human donor in good health (CMV status not recorded). Some clones in this sample may be carry-over from other donors' samples. The CDR3 is CASSLGTSGGTEDTQYF. CDR3 DNA sequence: TGTGCCAGCAGCTTAGGCACTAGCGGGGGGACTGAGGATACGCAGTATTTT.